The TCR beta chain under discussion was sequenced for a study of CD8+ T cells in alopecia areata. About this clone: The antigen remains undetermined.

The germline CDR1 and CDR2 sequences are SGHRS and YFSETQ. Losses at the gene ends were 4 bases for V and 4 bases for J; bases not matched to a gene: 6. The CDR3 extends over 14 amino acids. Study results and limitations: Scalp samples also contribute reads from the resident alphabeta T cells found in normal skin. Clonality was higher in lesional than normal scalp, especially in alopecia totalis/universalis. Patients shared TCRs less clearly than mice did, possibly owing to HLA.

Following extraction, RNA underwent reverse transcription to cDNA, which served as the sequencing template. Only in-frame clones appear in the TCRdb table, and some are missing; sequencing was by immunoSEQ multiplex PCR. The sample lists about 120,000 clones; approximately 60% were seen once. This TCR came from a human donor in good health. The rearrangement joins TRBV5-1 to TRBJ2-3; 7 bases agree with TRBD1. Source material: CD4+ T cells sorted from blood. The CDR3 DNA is TGCGCCAGCAGCATCTCAGGACAGGCAGATACGCAGTATTTT. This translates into CASSISGQADTQYF.